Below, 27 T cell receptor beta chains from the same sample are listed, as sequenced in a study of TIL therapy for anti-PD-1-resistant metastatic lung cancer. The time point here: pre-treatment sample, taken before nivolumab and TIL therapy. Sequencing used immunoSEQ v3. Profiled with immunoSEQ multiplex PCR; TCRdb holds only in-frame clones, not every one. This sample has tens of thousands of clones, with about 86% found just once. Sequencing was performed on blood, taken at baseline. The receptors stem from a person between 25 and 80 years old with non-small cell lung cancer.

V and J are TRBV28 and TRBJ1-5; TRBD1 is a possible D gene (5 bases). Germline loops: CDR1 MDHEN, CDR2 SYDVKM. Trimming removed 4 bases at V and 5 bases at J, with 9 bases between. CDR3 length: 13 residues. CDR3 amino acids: CASSSWGDQPQHF. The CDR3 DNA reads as TGTGCCAGCAGTTCATGGGGCGATCAGCCCCAGCATTTT.

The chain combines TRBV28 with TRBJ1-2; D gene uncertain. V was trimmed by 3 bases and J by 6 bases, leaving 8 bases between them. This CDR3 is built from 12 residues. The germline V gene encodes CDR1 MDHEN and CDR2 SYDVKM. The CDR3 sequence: CASSLPGNGYTF. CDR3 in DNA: TGTGCCAGCAGTTTGCCCGGTAATGGCTACACCTTC.

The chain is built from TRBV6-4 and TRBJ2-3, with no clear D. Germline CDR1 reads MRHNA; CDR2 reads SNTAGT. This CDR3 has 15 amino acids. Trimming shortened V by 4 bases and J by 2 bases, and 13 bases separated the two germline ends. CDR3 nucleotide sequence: TGTGCCAGCAGTGTGAACGGCGAGACCACAGATACGCAGTATTTT. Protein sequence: CASSVNGETTDTQYF.

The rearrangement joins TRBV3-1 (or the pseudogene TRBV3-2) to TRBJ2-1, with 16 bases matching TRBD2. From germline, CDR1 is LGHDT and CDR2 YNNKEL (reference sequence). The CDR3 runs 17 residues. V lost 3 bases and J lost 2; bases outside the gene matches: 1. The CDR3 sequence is CASSHGTSGGAYNEQFF. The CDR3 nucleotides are TGTGCCAGCAGCCATGGGACTAGCGGGGGGGCCTACAATGAGCAGTTCTTC.

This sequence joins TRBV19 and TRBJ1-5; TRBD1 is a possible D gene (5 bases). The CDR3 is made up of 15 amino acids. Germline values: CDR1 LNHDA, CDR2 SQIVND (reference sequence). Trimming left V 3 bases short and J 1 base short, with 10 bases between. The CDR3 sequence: CASSIGGISNQPQHF. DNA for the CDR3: TGTGCCAGTAGTATCGGGGGGATCAGCAATCAGCCCCAGCATTTT.

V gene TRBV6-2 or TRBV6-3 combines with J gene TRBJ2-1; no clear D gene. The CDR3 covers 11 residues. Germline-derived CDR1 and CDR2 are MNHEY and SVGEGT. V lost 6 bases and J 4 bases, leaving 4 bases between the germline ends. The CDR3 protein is CASSLYNEQFF. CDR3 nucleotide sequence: TGTGCCAGCAGCCTATACAATGAGCAGTTCTTC.

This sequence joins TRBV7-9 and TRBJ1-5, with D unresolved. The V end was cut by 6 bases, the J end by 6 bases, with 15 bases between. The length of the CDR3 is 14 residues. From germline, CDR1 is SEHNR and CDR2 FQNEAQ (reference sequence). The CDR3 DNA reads TGTGCCAGCAGTAACTGGGGAGGAGCTCAGCCCCAGCATTTT. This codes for CASSNWGGAQPQHF.

This CDR3 reads CASSSSVQETQYF. CDR3 bases: TGTGCCAGCAGCTCTAGCGTCCAAGAGACCCAGTACTTC. The V call is TRBV28, the J call TRBJ2-5, with D perhaps TRBD2 (6 bases). Trimming cost V 6 bases and J 1 base, with 9 bases left between them. The CDR3 is made up of 13 amino acids. Germline V gives CDR1 MDHEN, CDR2 SYDVKM.

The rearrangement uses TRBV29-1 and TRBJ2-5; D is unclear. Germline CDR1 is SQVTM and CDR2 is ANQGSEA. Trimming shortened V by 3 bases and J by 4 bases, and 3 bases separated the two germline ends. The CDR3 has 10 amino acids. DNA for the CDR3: TGCAGCGTTGATTTAGAGACCCAGTACTTC. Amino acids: CSVDLETQYF.

The CDR3: CASSRGGFADTQYF. CDR3 nucleotide sequence: TGTGCCAGCAGTAGAGGGGGCTTCGCAGATACGCAGTATTTT. The V gene is TRBV6-2 or TRBV6-3, the J gene TRBJ2-3; TRBD1 agrees at 7 bases. The CDR3 covers 14 residues. Looked up from germline, CDR1 is MNHEY and CDR2 is SVGEGT. V was pared by 5 bases and J by 4 bases, with 6 bases of the junction left unmatched.

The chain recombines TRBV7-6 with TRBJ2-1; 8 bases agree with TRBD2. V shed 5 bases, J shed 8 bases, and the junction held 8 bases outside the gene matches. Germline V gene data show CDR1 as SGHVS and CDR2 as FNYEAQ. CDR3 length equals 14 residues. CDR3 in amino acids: CASSPPGGLDEQFF. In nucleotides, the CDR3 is TGTGCCAGCAGCCCCCCGGGAGGGCTCGATGAGCAGTTCTTC.

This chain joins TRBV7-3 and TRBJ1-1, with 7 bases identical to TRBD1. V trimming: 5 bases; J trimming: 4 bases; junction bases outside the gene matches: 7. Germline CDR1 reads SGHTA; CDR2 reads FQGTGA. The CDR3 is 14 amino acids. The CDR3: CASSPTGWSTEAFF. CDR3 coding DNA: TGTGCCAGCAGCCCGACAGGGTGGAGCACTGAAGCTTTCTTT.

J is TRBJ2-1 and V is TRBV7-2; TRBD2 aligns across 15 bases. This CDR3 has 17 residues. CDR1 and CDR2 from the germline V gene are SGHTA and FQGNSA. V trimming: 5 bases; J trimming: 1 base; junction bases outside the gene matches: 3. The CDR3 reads CASSKGTSGGSYNEQFF. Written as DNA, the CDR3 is TGTGCCAGCAGCAAAGGGACTAGCGGGGGGTCCTACAATGAGCAGTTCTTC.

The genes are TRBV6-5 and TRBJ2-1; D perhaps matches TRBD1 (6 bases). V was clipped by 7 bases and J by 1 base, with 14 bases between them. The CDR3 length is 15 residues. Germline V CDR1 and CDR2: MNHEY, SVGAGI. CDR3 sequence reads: CASTPTGFSYNEQFF. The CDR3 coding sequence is TGTGCCAGCACCCCTACAGGGTTTTCCTACAATGAGCAGTTCTTC.

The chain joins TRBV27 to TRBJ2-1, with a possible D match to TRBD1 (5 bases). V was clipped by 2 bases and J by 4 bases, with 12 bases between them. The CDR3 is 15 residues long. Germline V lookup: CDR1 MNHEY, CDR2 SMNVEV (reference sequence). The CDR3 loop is CASSLSNQGYNEQFF. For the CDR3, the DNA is TGTGCCAGCAGTTTAAGCAACCAGGGATACAATGAGCAGTTCTTC.

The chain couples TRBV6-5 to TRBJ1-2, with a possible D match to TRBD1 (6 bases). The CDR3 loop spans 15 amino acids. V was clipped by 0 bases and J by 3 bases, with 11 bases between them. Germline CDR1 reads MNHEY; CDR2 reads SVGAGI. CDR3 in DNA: TGTGCCAGCAGTTACTCGGCCCAGGGGTACTATGGCTACACCTTC. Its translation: CASSYSAQGYYGYTF.

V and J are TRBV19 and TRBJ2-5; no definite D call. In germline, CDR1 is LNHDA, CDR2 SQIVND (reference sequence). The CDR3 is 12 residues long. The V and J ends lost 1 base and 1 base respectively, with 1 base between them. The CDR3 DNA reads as TGTGCCAGTAGTATAGCCCAAGAGACCCAGTACTTC. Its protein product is CASSIAQETQYF.

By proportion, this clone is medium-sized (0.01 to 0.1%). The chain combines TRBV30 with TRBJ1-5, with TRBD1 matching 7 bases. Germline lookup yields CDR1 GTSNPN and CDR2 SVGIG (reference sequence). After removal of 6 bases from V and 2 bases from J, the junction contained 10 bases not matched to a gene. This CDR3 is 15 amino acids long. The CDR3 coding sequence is TGTGCCTGTTCGACAGGGATGAGTGGCAATCAGCCCCAGCATTTT. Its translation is CACSTGMSGNQPQHF. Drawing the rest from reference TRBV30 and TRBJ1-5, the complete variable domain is SQTIHQWPATLVQPVGSPLSLECTVEGTSNPNLYWYRQAAGRGLQLLFYSVGIGQISSEVPQNLSASRPQDRQFILSSKKLLLSDSGFYLCACSTGMSGNQPQHFGDGTRLSIL.

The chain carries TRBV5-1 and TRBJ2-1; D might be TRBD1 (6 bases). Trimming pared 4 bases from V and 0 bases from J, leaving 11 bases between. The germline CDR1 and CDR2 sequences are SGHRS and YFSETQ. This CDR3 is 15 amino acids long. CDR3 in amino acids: CASSPQGSSYNEQFF. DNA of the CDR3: TGCGCCAGCAGCCCCCAGGGGAGCTCCTACAATGAGCAGTTCTTC.

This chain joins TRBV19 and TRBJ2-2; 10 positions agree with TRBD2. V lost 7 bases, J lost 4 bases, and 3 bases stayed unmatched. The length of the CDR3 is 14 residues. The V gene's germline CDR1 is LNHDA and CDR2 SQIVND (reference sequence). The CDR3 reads CASNVAGGTGELFF. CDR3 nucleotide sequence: TGTGCCAGTAACGTAGCGGGGGGCACCGGGGAGCTGTTTTTT. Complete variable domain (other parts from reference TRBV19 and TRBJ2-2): DGGITQSPKYLFRKEGQNVTLSCEQNLNHDAMYWYRQDPGQGLRLIYYSQIVNDFQKGDIAEGYSVSREKKESFPLTVTSAQKNPTAFYLCASNVAGGTGELFFGEGSRLTVL.

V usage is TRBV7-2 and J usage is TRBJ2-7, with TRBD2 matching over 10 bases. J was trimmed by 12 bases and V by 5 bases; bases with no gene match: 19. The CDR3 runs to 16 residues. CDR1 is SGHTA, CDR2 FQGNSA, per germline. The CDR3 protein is CASSLTGTSVGATWYF. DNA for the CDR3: TGTGCCAGCAGCCTAACCGGGACTAGCGTAGGGGCCACATGGTACTTC.

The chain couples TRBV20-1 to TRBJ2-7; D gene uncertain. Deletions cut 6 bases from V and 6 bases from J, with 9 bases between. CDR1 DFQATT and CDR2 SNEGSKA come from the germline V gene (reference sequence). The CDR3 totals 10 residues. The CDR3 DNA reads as TGCAGTGCAAGTGCTCTCGAGCAGTACTTC. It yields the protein CSASALEQYF.

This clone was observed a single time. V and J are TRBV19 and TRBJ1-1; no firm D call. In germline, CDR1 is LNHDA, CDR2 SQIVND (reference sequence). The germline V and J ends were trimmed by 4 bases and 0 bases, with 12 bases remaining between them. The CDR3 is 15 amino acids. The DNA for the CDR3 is TGTGCCAGTAGTACGGGCAGATTTATGAACACTGAAGCTTTCTTT. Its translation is CASSTGRFMNTEAFF. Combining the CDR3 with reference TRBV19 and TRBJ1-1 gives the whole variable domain DGGITQSPKYLFRKEGQNVTLSCEQNLNHDAMYWYRQDPGQGLRLIYYSQIVNDFQKGDIAEGYSVSREKKESFPLTVTSAQKNPTAFYLCASSTGRFMNTEAFFGQGTRLTVV.

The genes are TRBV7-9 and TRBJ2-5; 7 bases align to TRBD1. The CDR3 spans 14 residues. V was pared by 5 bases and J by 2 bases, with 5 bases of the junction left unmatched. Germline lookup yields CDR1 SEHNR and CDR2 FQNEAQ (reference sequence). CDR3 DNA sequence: TGTGCCAGCAGCCGGACAGGAAAACAAGAGACCCAGTACTTC. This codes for CASSRTGKQETQYF.

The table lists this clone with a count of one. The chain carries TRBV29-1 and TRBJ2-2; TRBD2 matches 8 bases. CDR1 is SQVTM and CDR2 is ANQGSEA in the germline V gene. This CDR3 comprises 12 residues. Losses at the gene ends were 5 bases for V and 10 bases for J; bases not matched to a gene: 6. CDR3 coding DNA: TGCAGCGTTAGGACTAGCATTGAGGAGCTGTTTTTT. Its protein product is CSVRTSIEELFF.

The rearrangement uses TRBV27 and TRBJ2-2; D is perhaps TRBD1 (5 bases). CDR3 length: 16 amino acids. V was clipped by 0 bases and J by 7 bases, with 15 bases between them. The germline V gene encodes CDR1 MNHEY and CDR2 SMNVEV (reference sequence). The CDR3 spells CASSLSPGYMDGELFF. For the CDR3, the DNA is TGTGCCAGCAGTTTATCGCCAGGGTACATGGACGGGGAGCTGTTTTTT.

The CDR3 reads CASSPGQASYNSPLHF. CDR3 nucleotide sequence: TGTGCCAGCAGCCCGGGACAGGCCTCCTATAATTCACCCCTCCACTTT. The chain links TRBV9 to TRBJ1-6, with TRBD1 matching 8 bases. The CDR3 length is 16 residues. The J segment lost 0 bases and the V segment lost 4 bases, leaving 3 bases of the junction unmatched. CDR1 and CDR2 from the germline V gene are SGDLS and YYNGEE.